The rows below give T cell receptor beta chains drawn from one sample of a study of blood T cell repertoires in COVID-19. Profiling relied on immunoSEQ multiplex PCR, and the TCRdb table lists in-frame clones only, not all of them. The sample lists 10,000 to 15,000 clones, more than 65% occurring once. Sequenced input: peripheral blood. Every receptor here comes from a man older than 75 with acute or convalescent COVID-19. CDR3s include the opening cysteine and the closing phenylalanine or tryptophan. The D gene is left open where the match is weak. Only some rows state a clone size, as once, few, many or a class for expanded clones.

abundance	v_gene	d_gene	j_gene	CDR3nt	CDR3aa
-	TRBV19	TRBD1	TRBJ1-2	TGTGCCAGTAGTCTTCATACAGGGGATATAAACTATGGCTACACCTTC	CASSLHTGDINYGYTF
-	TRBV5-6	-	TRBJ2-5	TGTGCCAGCGACCGGAGGGGGGGGCCTCTAGAGACCCAGTACTTC	CASDRRGGPLETQYF
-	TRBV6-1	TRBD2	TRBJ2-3	TGTGCCAGCAGTGAAGTACTAGCGGGGGGGCGGAGCACAGATACGCAGTATTTT	CASSEVLAGGRSTDTQYF
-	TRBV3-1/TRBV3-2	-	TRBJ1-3	TGTGCCAGCAGCGGGAGTAATCACGCACGAAACACCATATATTTT	CASSGSNHARNTIYF
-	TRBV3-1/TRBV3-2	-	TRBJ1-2	TGTGCCAGCAGCCAAGATCCACAGGCCGCGGGAATTTATGGCTACACCTTC	CASSQDPQAAGIYGYTF
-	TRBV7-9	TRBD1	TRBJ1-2	TGTGCCAGCAGCATCGCCACCGGGACAGGGATTGAGGGCTACACCTTC	CASSIATGTGIEGYTF
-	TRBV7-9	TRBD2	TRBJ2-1	TGTGCCAGCAGCTTAACTAGCGGGGGGGCTTCTGAGCAGTTCTTC	CASSLTSGGASEQFF
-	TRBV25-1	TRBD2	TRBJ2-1	TGTGCCAGCAGCCTAGGGGTTATTTGGACTAGCGGGGGAGAGCAGTTCTTC	CASSLGVIWTSGGEQFF
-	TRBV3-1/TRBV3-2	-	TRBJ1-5	TGTGCCAGCAGCCAAGACATCAATCAGCCCCAGCATTTT	CASSQDINQPQHF
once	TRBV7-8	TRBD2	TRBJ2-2	TGTGCCAGCAGCGCCCGACTAGCGGGGGGCGGGGAGCTGTTTTTT	CASSARLAGGGELFF
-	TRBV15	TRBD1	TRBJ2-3	TGTGCCACCAGCCCCCGAGGACAGGGGGCCGCAGATACGCAGTATTTT	CATSPRGQGAADTQYF
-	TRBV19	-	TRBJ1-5	TGTGCCAGTACCTCGGCGCGGGGGTACAATCAGCCCCAGCATTTT	CASTSARGYNQPQHF
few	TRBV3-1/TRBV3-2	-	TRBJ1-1	TGTGCCAGCAGCCAAGGAAAGGGGTCGGTCACTGAAGCTTTCTTT	CASSQGKGSVTEAFF
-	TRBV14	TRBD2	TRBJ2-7	TGTGCCAGCAGCCAAGAGACCGGGGAGGGGACCTACGAGCAGTACTTC	CASSQETGEGTYEQYF
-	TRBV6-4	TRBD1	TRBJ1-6	TGTGCCAGCAGTGACACGACAGGGATGGGTTCACCCCTCCACTTT	CASSDTTGMGSPLHF
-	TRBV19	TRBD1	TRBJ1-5	TGTGCCAGTAGAGACAGGGTGGGGGAACAGCCCCAGCATTTT	CASRDRVGEQPQHF
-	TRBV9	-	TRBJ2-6	TGTGCCAGCAGCGCCCACGGAGGTAGCTCTGGGGCCAACGTCCTGACTTTC	CASSAHGGSSGANVLTF
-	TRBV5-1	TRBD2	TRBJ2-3	TGCGCCAGCAGCCAGCTAGCGGGGGGGATTTTGGTAGATACGCAGTATTTT	CASSQLAGGILVDTQYF
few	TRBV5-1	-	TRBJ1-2	TGCGCCAGCAGCGCTGGGACTTACCTCAACTATGGCTACACCTTC	CASSAGTYLNYGYTF
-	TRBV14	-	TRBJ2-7	TGTGCCAGCAGCCGACAACGAACCTACGAGCAGTACTTC	CASSRQRTYEQYF
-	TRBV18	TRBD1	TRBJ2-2	TGTGCCAGCTCGCCCGGGACAGGGAACACCGGGGAGCTGTTTTTT	CASSPGTGNTGELFF
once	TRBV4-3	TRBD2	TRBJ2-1	TGCGCCAGCAGCCACCAGGGACTAGCGGGGGGGAGCTCCTACAATGAGCAGTTCTTC	CASSHQGLAGGSSYNEQFF
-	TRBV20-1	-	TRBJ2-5	TGCAGTGCTCGACTAATGGAGACCCAGTACTTC	CSARLMETQYF
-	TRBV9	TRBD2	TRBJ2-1	TGTGCCAGCAGCCCACCGACTAGCGGGGGGGTACACTCCTACAATGAGCAGTTCTTC	CASSPPTSGGVHSYNEQFF
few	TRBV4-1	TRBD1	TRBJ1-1	TGCGCCAGCAGCCAATTGGGACAGGGGGCAAGCTACACTGAAGCTTTCTTT	CASSQLGQGASYTEAFF
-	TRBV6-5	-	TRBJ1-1	TGTGCCAGCCCTAGGGATAGGGGCATGAACACTGAAGCTTTCTTT	CASPRDRGMNTEAFF
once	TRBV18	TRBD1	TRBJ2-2	TGTGCCACCGTGCCCGACAGGGGGCGAAACACCGGGGAGCTGTTTTTT	CATVPDRGRNTGELFF
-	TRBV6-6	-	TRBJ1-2	TGTGCCAGCGCGAATACCCTATATGGCTACACCTTC	CASANTLYGYTF
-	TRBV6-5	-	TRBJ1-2	TGTGCCAGCCGCAGCCTGGAGAGGAACTATGGCTACACCTTC	CASRSLERNYGYTF
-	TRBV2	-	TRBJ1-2	TGTGCCAGCGCCGAGAATTTCAACTATGGCTACACCTTC	CASAENFNYGYTF
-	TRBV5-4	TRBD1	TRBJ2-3	TGTGCCAGCAAAGGGTTCCCGGGACAGGGGAACGCAGATACGCAGTATTTT	CASKGFPGQGNADTQYF
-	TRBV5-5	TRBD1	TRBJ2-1	TGTGCCAGCAACGGCCAGGGGGACCTTGGCTATGAGCAGTTCTTC	CASNGQGDLGYEQFF
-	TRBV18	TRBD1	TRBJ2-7	TGTGCCAGCTCATCGGACAGGTGGGAGCAGTACTTC	CASSSDRWEQYF
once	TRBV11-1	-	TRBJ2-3	TGTGCCAGCAGCTTATGGAGTGCAGATACGCAGTATTTT	CASSLWSADTQYF
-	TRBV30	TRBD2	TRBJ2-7	TGTGCCTGGAGGGCGACTAGCGGGGGCCTACAGTACTTC	CAWRATSGGLQYF
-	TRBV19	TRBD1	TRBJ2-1	TGTGCCAGTAGTCTTGACAGGGGGCTTAACAATGAGCAGTTCTTC	CASSLDRGLNNEQFF
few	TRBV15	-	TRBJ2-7	TGTGCCACCAGCCGTCCCGGTATCCAGGGGAGGGTCGAGCAGTACTTC	CATSRPGIQGRVEQYF